Presented here are 18 T cell receptor beta chains from one specimen sequenced in a study of chemoradiotherapy in HPV16-positive cancers. Assay used: immunoSEQ multiplex PCR; TCRdb lists only in-frame clones, some missing. Found here are about 5,300 clones, about 89% of them singletons; the top ten hold approximately 2%. The input for sequencing was blood, taken from a patient who underwent chemoradiotherapy. The receptors shown here come from a human donor with HPV-associated anogenital cancer.

J is TRBJ2-7 and V is TRBV7-9, with 8 bases identical to TRBD1. The CDR3 loop spans 15 amino acids. In germline, CDR1 is SEHNR, CDR2 FQNEAQ (reference sequence). Unmatched junction bases numbered 11, after V lost 5 bases and J lost 5 bases. This CDR3 is CASSHWTGPGHEQYF. DNA for the CDR3: TGTGCCAGCAGCCACTGGACAGGGCCTGGCCACGAGCAGTACTTC.

The chain couples TRBV23-1 to TRBJ1-5; D ambiguous. TRBV23-1 is treated as an ORF (open reading frame) with a function not yet certain. Trimming pared 4 bases from V and 1 base from J, leaving 14 bases between. CDR3 length: 16 amino acids. CDR3 loop: CASSLSVGKSNQPQHF. The CDR3, as DNA: TGCGCCAGCAGTCTCAGTGTTGGGAAGAGCAATCAGCCCCAGCATTTT.

The chain carries TRBV11-3 and TRBJ2-7; possibly TRBD1 for D (6 bases). The V end was cut by 4 bases, the J end by 6 bases, with 13 bases between. The CDR3 sequence is 13 residues long. Germline V CDR1 and CDR2: SGHNT, YENEEA. The DNA for the CDR3 is TGTGCCAGCAGCTGGACAACAGGGACCGAGCAGTACTTC. Its protein product is CASSWTTGTEQYF.

This clone has just a few counts. The chain couples TRBV9 to TRBJ2-2; D is possibly TRBD1 (6 bases). V was clipped by 3 bases and J by 0 bases, with 6 bases between them. Germline V gene lookup returns CDR1 SGDLS and CDR2 YYNGEE. The CDR3 extends over 14 amino acids. The DNA of the CDR3 is TGTGCCAGCAGCGGACAGGCGAACACCGGGGAGCTGTTTTTT. Residues: CASSGQANTGELFF.

This rearrangement joins TRBV9 to TRBJ2-7; maybe TRBD1 (5 bases). Trimming removed 0 bases from V and 6 bases from J, with 7 bases in between. CDR1 and CDR2 (germline): SGDLS, YYNGEE. The CDR3 length is 12 residues. In DNA form, the CDR3 reads TGTGCCAGCAGCGTAGGACAGTTCGAGCAGTACTTC. It codes for CASSVGQFEQYF.

The rearrangement links TRBV5-1 to TRBJ1-2; unclear D gene. The V gene's germline CDR1 is SGHRS and CDR2 YFSETQ. Trimming removed 0 bases from V and 7 bases from J, with 16 bases in between. The CDR3 covers 15 residues. The CDR3 nucleotides are TGCGCCAGCAGCTTGGGCTACGAGGGTTATGTTGGCTACACCTTC. Its translation: CASSLGYEGYVGYTF.

J is TRBJ1-5 and V is TRBV4-1; D not certain. This CDR3 comprises 15 residues. Germline-derived CDR1 and CDR2 are MGHRA and YSYEKL. The V end was cut by 2 bases, the J end by 7 bases, with 15 bases between. CDR3 region: CASSQNKAGNQPQHF. CDR3 sequence (DNA): TGCGCCAGCAGCCAAAATAAAGCGGGGAACCAGCCCCAGCATTTT.

V gene TRBV30 combines with J gene TRBJ1-6, with D possibly matching TRBD1 (6 bases). The V and J ends lost 5 bases and 8 bases respectively, with 13 bases between them. This CDR3 is 13 amino acids long. Germline V gene data show CDR1 as GTSNPN and CDR2 as SVGIG (reference sequence). CDR3 region: CAWGGPTHSPLHF. The CDR3 DNA reads TGTGCCTGGGGGGGGCCTACCCATTCACCCCTCCACTTT.

This clone was counted a single time. This chain joins TRBV9 and TRBJ2-5; 8 nucleotides line up with TRBD1. In germline, CDR1 is SGDLS, CDR2 YYNGEE. The length of the CDR3 is 15 residues. With 4 bases clipped from V and 5 bases from J, the junction kept 10 bases outside the gene matches. The CDR3 loop is CASSRSRQGRETQYF. In nucleotides, the CDR3 is TGTGCCAGCAGCCGCAGCCGACAGGGGAGGGAGACCCAGTACTTC.

This clone was seen only once. The chain links TRBV15 to TRBJ2-5; no definite D call. From germline, CDR1 is LNHNV and CDR2 YYDKDF (reference sequence). The CDR3 loop spans 12 amino acids. Trimming took 5 bases from V and 5 from J, leaving 9 bases between them. The CDR3 sequence is CATSGRRETQYF. The CDR3 bases are TGTGCCACCAGCGGCCGACGGGAGACCCAGTACTTC.

The gene calls are TRBV6-4 and TRBJ2-1; 9 bases fit TRBD1. There are 17 residues in the CDR3. Germline loops: CDR1 MRHNA, CDR2 SNTAGT. J lost 2 bases, V lost 0 bases, and 5 bases had no gene match. The CDR3 DNA reads as TGTGCCAGCAGTGACTCCCGGACAGGGGTGGCCTACAATGAGCAGTTCTTC. It yields the protein CASSDSRTGVAYNEQFF.

The V call is TRBV4-1, the J call TRBJ2-3; D is tentatively TRBD1 or TRBD2 (6 bases each). This CDR3 spans 15 amino acids. V lost 1 base and J lost 6, with 14 bases in between. Germline V lookup: CDR1 MGHRA, CDR2 YSYEKL. As DNA, the CDR3 is TGCGCCAGCAGCCAAGTTGGGCAGGGGACTGATACGCAGTATTTT. It encodes CASSQVGQGTDTQYF.

This chain joins TRBV5-6 and TRBJ2-3; TRBD1 aligns across 9 bases. The CDR3 is made up of 16 amino acids. V shed 5 bases, J shed 3 bases, and the junction held 10 bases outside the gene matches. The V gene's germline CDR1 is SGHDT and CDR2 YYEEEE. The CDR3 DNA is TGTGCCAGCAGTGGACTAACAGGGGGCGCAACAGATACGCAGTATTTT. Amino acids: CASSGLTGGATDTQYF.

The gene calls are TRBV29-1 and TRBJ2-7, with D tentatively TRBD1 (5 bases). CDR1 and CDR2 (germline): SQVTM, ANQGSEA. V lost 7 bases and J lost 4, with 17 bases in between. There are 13 residues in the CDR3. Written as DNA, the CDR3 is TGCAGCGCCGCTTCCAGGGTCGGGTACGAGCAGTACTTC. Its translation: CSAASRVGYEQYF.

V and J are TRBV9 and TRBJ1-1, with unresolved D. CDR1 and CDR2 (germline): SGDLS, YYNGEE. V lost 7 bases and J 5 bases, leaving 12 bases between the germline ends. CDR3 length equals 12 residues. CDR3 in amino acids: CASASGITEAFF. The CDR3 DNA reads TGTGCCAGCGCTTCGGGGATTACTGAAGCTTTCTTT.

V usage is TRBV5-1 and J usage is TRBJ2-3; D possibly corresponds to TRBD1 (5 bases). V was pared by 0 bases and J by 2 bases, with 13 bases between. The CDR3 spans 16 residues. The germline V gene encodes CDR1 SGHRS and CDR2 YFSETQ. In DNA, the CDR3 is TGCGCCAGCAGCTTGGGGTCGACAGCAATCACAGATACGCAGTATTTT. Protein sequence: CASSLGSTAITDTQYF.

As regards this clone: The junction departs from germline at one end; a sequencing error may be responsible. This chain uses TRBV6-6 with TRBJ2-5; 8 positions agree with TRBD2. The V gene's germline CDR1 is MNHNY and CDR2 SVGAGI (reference sequence). The CDR3 sequence is 12 residues long. DNA for the CDR3: TGTGCCAGCAGTTACTCCCCGGGACTAGTCGACTTC. This translates into CASSYSPGLVDF.

The chain combines TRBV5-1 with TRBJ2-5; D remains ambiguous. V lost 4 bases to trimming and J lost 0 bases, with 10 bases between them. This CDR3 comprises 14 residues. Germline loops: CDR1 SGHRS, CDR2 YFSETQ. The CDR3 loop reads CASSLLPYQETQYF. CDR3 nucleotides: TGCGCCAGCAGCCTACTCCCGTACCAAGAGACCCAGTACTTC. Supplemented by reference TRBV5-1 and TRBJ2-5, the full variable domain reads KAGVTQTPRYLIKTRGQQVTLSCSPISGHRSVSWYQQTPGQGLQFLFEYFSETQRNKGNFPGRFSGRQFSNSRSEMNVSTLELGDSALYLCASSLLPYQETQYFGPGTRLLVL.